This passage covers 2 T cell receptor beta chains from one sample sequenced in a study of T cell repertoires in cytomegalovirus infection. No cognate antigen is known for these TCRs. TCRdb passed the reads through MiXCR, listing each CDR3 protein once. Found here are roughly 800,000 distinct CDR3 sequences, 25% to 35% of them singletons; the top ten hold over 10%. The sequencing used cultured CD8+ T cells from PBMCs, collected from culture after CMV antigen stimulation. The receptors come from a human donor in good health (CMV status not recorded). Some clones in this sample may be carry-over from other donors' samples.

This clonotype was counted only a few times. The CDR3 protein is CASSEAGQGWGYTF. DNA of the CDR3: TGTGCCAGCAGTGAAGCGGGACAGGGCTGGGGCTACACCTTC. This chain links TRBV6-4 with TRBJ1-2, with 9 bases identical to TRBD1. Unmatched junction bases numbered 7, after V lost 3 bases and J lost 8 bases. The V gene's germline CDR1 is MRHNA and CDR2 SNTAGT. CDR3 length: 14 residues.

The CDR3 DNA is TGCAGCGTTGTTTACAGAGACTATGGCTACACCTTC. The encoded protein is CSVVYRDYGYTF. The chain employs TRBV29-1 and TRBJ1-2; D unresolved. Trimming stripped 4 bases from V and 3 bases from J, with 9 bases between. Germline V gene data show CDR1 as SQVTM and CDR2 as ANQGSEA. This CDR3 spans 12 amino acids.